This T cell receptor beta chain came from a study of brain metastases from non-small cell lung cancer. Study outcomes and limitations: Brain metastases had lower T-cell infiltration than primary tumors. Paired brain metastases and primary tumors largely shared TCR repertoires.

This clone was recorded a few times. No antigen is known for it. The CDR3 runs 13 residues. Germline V gene sequence: CDR1 SGDLS, CDR2 YYNGEE. V lost 0 bases and J 9 bases, leaving 10 bases between the germline ends. Clones were read by immunoSEQ multiplex PCR, and TCRdb kept only the in-frame ones, dropping some. In the table there are some 4,200 clones, 86% of which are singletons. Sequencing was carried out using primary lung tumor tissue. The chain joins TRBV9 to TRBJ2-1; D ambiguous. The sequence was collected from a donor at least 40 years old with non-small cell lung cancer. The CDR3, as DNA: TGTGCCAGCAGCGTAGAGGTTAGATCTGAGCAGTTCTTC. Amino acid sequence: CASSVEVRSEQFF.